This T cell receptor beta chain stems from a study of blood T cell repertoires in COVID-19. Across the study: T cells, B-cell-depleted T cells, or PBMCs supplied cDNA or gDNA.

Cohort placement rested on clinical history that participants reported themselves. Germline V lookup: CDR1 SGHTS, CDR2 YDEGEE. J was trimmed by 4 bases and V by 4 bases; bases with no gene match: 15. The CDR3 is made up of 18 amino acids. In the authors' methods: Reference gene primer amplification gave nucleated cell count estimates. Assay used: immunoSEQ multiplex PCR; TCRdb lists only in-frame clones, some missing. V and J calls and clone size are copied from that table; D and trimming were computed from the DNA. The profile shows 190,000 or so clones, roughly 87% of them singletons. This chain connects TRBV5-8 to TRBJ1-4, with TRBD1 matching 8 bases. The sequenced sample was PBMCs or T cells enriched from blood (not recorded which). The sequence came from a man aged 18-30 years with acute COVID-19. The CDR3 here is CASSMGQAMGWVNEKLFF. The CDR3, as DNA: TGTGCCAGCAGCATGGGACAGGCAATGGGTTGGGTTAATGAAAAACTGTTTTTT.